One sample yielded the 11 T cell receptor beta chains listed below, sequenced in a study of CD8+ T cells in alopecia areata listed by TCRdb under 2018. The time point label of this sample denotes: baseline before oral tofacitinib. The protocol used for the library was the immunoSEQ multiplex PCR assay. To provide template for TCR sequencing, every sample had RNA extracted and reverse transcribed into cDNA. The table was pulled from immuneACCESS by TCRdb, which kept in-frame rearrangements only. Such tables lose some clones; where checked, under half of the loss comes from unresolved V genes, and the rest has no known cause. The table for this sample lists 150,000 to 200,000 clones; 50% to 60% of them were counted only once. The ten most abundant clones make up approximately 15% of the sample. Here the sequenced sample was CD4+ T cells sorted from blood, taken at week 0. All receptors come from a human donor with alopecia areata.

In DNA, the CDR3 is TGTGCCAGCAGCCCGACTGGGGCAAGGGGCACTGAAGCTTTCTTT. Translation gives CASSPTGARGTEAFF. This chain uses TRBV7-3 with TRBJ1-1; D is possibly TRBD1 (5 bases). The V and J ends lost 5 bases and 4 bases respectively, with 17 bases between them. The V gene's germline CDR1 is SGHTA and CDR2 FQGTGA. The CDR3 has 15 residues.

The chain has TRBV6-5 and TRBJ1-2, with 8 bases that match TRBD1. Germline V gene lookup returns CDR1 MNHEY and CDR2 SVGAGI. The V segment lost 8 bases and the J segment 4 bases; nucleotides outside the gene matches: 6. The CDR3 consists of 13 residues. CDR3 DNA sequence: TGTGCCAGCGTTGGGACAGGCCCCTATGGCTACACCTTC. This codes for CASVGTGPYGYTF.

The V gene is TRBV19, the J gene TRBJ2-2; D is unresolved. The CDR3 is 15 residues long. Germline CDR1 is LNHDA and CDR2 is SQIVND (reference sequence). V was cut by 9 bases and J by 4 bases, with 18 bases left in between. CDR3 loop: CASAREDRITGELFF. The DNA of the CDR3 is TGTGCCAGCGCGCGCGAAGACCGAATCACCGGGGAGCTGTTTTTT.

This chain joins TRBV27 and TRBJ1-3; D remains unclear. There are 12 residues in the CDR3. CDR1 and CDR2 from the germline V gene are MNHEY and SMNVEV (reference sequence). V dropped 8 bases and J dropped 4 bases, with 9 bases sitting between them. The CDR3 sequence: CASGSQGNTIYF. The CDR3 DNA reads TGTGCCAGCGGATCACAGGGAAACACCATATATTTT.

CDR3 loop: CAISAGMNTEAFF. The CDR3, as DNA: TGTGCCATCAGTGCGGGAATGAACACTGAAGCTTTCTTT. This chain links TRBV10-3 with TRBJ1-1; D is unresolved. Germline CDR1 is ENHRY and CDR2 is SYGVKD. The V gene lost 4 bases and the J gene lost 0 bases, with 6 bases spanning the gap. The CDR3 consists of 13 residues.

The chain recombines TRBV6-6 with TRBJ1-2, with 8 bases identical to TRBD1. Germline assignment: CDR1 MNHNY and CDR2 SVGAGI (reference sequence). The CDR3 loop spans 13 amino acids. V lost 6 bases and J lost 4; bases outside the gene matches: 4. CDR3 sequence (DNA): TGTGCCAGCAGACAGGGGACAGGCTATGGCTACACCTTC. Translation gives CASRQGTGYGYTF.

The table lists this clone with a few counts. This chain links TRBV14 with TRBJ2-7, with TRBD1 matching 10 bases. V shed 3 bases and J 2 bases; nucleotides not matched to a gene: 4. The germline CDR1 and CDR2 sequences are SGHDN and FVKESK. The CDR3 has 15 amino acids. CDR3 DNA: TGTGCCAGCAGCCAGGGACAGGGGACCCCCTACGAGCAGTACTTC. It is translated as CASSQGQGTPYEQYF.

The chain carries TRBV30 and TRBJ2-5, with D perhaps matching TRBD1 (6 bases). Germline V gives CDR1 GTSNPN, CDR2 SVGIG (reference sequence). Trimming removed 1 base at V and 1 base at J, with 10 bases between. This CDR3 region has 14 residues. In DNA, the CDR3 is TGTGCCTGGAGTGGCGGCAGGGGCCAAGAGACCCAGTACTTC. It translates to CAWSGGRGQETQYF.

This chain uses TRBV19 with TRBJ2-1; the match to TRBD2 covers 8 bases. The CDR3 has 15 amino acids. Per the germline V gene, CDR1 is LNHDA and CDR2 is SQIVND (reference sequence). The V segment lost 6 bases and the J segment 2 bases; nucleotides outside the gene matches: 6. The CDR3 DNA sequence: TGTGCCAGTAGCGCGCCAGCGGGGGCCTACAATGAGCAGTTCTTC. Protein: CASSAPAGAYNEQFF.

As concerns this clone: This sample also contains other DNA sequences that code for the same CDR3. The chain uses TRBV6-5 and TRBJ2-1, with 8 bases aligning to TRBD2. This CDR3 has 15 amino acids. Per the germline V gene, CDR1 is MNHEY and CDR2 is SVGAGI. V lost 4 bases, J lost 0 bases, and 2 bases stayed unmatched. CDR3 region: CASSSGTSSYNEQFF. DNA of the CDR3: TGTGCCAGCAGTTCCGGGACTAGCTCCTACAATGAGCAGTTCTTC.

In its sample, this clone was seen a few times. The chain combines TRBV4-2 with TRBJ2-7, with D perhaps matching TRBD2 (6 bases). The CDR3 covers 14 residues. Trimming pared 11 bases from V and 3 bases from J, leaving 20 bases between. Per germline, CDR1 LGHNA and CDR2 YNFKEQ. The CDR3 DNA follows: TGTGCCCGATATACCCCAATGGGAGGCTACGAGCAGTACTTC. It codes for CARYTPMGGYEQYF.